This entry lists 18 T cell receptor beta chains sequenced from one sample in a study of spatial heterogeneity in lung cancer (dated by TCRdb to about 2019). The investigation overall reported the following: A correlation was observed between the number of expanded intratumoral alpha and beta TCRs and the tumor nonsynonymous mutation count.

The library was built by means of 5' RACE. Sequencing was carried out with a NextSeq 500. TCRdb took the public reads, trimmed them with fastp at Q25, ran MiXCR for clone calling and kept in-frame beta chains. Rows merge per CDR3 protein into single entries with the most common DNA and genes. The sample includes roughly 9,200 distinct CDR3 sequences, with roughly 3% observed a single time. Roughly 13% of the sample goes to the ten largest clones. Explained via the paper, the time point label denotes: sample taken at primary tumor resection. The antigens for these receptors are not known. This sample comprised lung tumor tissue, obtained at surgery. The receptor set was obtained from a male donor with early-stage non-small cell lung cancer.

This clonotype is labeled medium-sized (0.01 to 0.1%). CDR3 in DNA: TGTGCCATCAGTGAGGGAGGGGGTACCTCTGGGGCCAACGTCCTGACTTTC. Protein product: CAISEGGGTSGANVLTF. The chain links TRBV10-3 to TRBJ2-6; possibly TRBD1 or TRBD2 for D (6 bases each). The CDR3 loop spans 17 amino acids. Germline V gene sequence: CDR1 ENHRY, CDR2 SYGVKD. V lost 2 bases and J lost 0, with 11 bases in between.

This clonotype is categorized as medium-sized (0.01 to 0.1%). The chain has TRBV12-3 or TRBV12-4 and TRBJ1-5; the D is unclear. The V end lost 4 bases, the J end lost 5 bases, and 9 bases lay between the germline ends. The CDR3 is 13 amino acids. The chain's CDR3 is CASSSLDDQPQHF. CDR3 coding DNA: TGTGCCAGCAGTTCTCTGGACGATCAGCCCCAGCATTTT.

The V call is TRBV20-1, the J call TRBJ2-1; 8 bases match TRBD2. Germline V gene lookup returns CDR1 DFQATT and CDR2 SNEGSKA (reference sequence). The CDR3 sequence is 16 residues long. V lost 1 base to trimming and J lost 8 bases; unmatched junction nucleotides: 13. CDR3 coding DNA: TGCAGTGCTAGAGTCCCCCCGGGACTAGTTTTCGATGAGCAGTTCTTC. This sequence encodes CSARVPPGLVFDEQFF.

This clonotype has at least ten counts. This chain joins TRBV6-6 and TRBJ1-4; the match to TRBD1 covers 8 bases. With V trimmed by 6 bases and J by 6 bases, 9 bases remained unmatched. The length of the CDR3 is 15 residues. CDR1 and CDR2 from the germline V gene are MNHNY and SVGAGI (reference sequence). This CDR3 reads CASRPGQGGHEKLFF. The CDR3 DNA reads as TGTGCCAGCAGACCTGGACAGGGAGGCCATGAAAAACTGTTTTTT.

Ten or more counts support this clonotype. The chain has TRBV30 and TRBJ2-7; no reliable D call. Trimming cost V 1 base and J 0 bases, with 4 bases left between them. The germline V gene has CDR1 GTSNPN and CDR2 SVGIG (reference sequence). CDR3 size: 12 residues. The CDR3 region is CAWSGGSYEQYF. The DNA for the CDR3 is TGTGCCTGGAGTGGGGGCTCCTACGAGCAGTACTTC. Together with reference TRBV30 and TRBJ2-7, the CDR3 gives the full variable domain: SQTIHQWPATLVQPVGSPLSLECTVEGTSNPNLYWYRQAAGRGLQLLFYSVGIGQISSEVPQNLSASRPQDRQFILSSKKLLLSDSGFYLCAWSGGSYEQYFGPGTRLTVT.

This clonotype showed up many times. The CDR3 sequence: CAWNRGANTEAFF. The CDR3, as DNA: TGTGCCTGGAACAGGGGCGCGAACACTGAAGCTTTCTTT. V gene TRBV30 combines with J gene TRBJ1-1; TRBD1 agrees at 7 bases. Trimming cost V 4 bases and J 1 base; bases outside gene matches: 3. Per germline, CDR1 GTSNPN and CDR2 SVGIG (reference sequence). This CDR3 region has 13 residues. The full variable domain, rest sourced from reference TRBV30 and TRBJ1-1, is SQTIHQWPATLVQPVGSPLSLECTVEGTSNPNLYWYRQAAGRGLQLLFYSVGIGQISSEVPQNLSASRPQDRQFILSSKKLLLSDSGFYLCAWNRGANTEAFFGQGTRLTVV.

In this sample, this clonotype turned up many times. The genes are TRBV18 and TRBJ1-6; the D gene is possibly TRBD1 (5 bases). V dropped 1 base and J dropped 5 bases, with 9 bases sitting between them. CDR3 length: 15 residues. Germline-derived CDR1 and CDR2 are KGHSH and LQKENI. The CDR3: CASSPQGTDNSPLHF. The DNA for the CDR3 is TGTGCCAGCTCACCACAAGGGACCGATAATTCACCCCTCCACTTT.

This clonotype is large in the sample. At one end, the junction sequence differs from germline, possibly due to a read error. This chain uses TRBV18 with TRBJ1-1; tentatively, D is TRBD1 (6 bases). The CDR3 is made up of 13 amino acids. Germline lookup yields CDR1 KGHSH and CDR2 LQKENI. The CDR3 spells CASSPQGGTEAFF. DNA of the CDR3: TGTGCCAGCTCTCCACAGGGAGGCACTGAAGCTTTCTTT.

This sequence joins TRBV23-1 and TRBJ2-4; weak D call: TRBD2 (6 bases). TRBV23-1 is marked as an open reading frame, function uncertain. The CDR3 extends over 16 amino acids. V was cut by 4 bases and J by 5 bases, with 18 bases left in between. CDR3 sequence reads: CASSPQGHSGENIQYF. In DNA, the CDR3 is TGCGCCAGCAGTCCCCAGGGTCATTCGGGGGAAAACATTCAGTACTTC.

This chain uses TRBV20-1 with TRBJ1-1, with unresolved D. The V gene lost 4 bases and the J gene lost 13 bases, with 13 bases spanning the gap. Germline V lookup: CDR1 DFQATT, CDR2 SNEGSKA (reference sequence). CDR3 length: 10 residues. The CDR3 here is CSATHLVLFF. In DNA form, the CDR3 reads TGCAGTGCTACCCATCTGGTGCTTTTCTTT.

As concerns this clonotype: Possible read error: a much larger clone is one base away. The rearrangement links TRBV25-1 to TRBJ2-7; TRBD2 might be the D (7 bases). The germline V gene has CDR1 MGHDK and CDR2 SYGVNS. This CDR3 is built from 14 residues. This chain's CDR3 is CASGGAFPPYEQCF. The CDR3 DNA sequence: TGTGCCAGCGGGGGGGCCTTTCCCCCTTACGAGCAGTGCTTC.

This clonotype was seen at least ten times. This chain connects TRBV7-9 to TRBJ1-2; weak D call: TRBD1 (5 bases). Germline CDR1 reads SEHNR; CDR2 reads FQNEAQ (reference sequence). The CDR3 contains 13 residues. V dropped 5 bases and J dropped 6 bases, with 13 bases sitting between them. CDR3 region: CASSPPGSHGYTF. CDR3 nucleotides: TGTGCCAGCAGCCCTCCAGGGAGCCATGGCTACACCTTC.

This clonotype was detected many times. This chain connects TRBV20-1 to TRBJ1-5; 9 nucleotides line up with TRBD1. This CDR3 spans 18 amino acids. Losses at the gene ends were 5 bases for V and 0 bases for J; bases not matched to a gene: 14. Germline CDR1 is DFQATT and CDR2 is SNEGSKA (reference sequence). CDR3 in DNA: TGCAGTGCTCCGGGGGGGACAGGGTGGGATTCTAGCAATCAGCCCCAGCATTTT. This translates into CSAPGGTGWDSSNQPQHF.

The table lists this clonotype with many counts. The chain employs TRBV20-1 and TRBJ2-2; D is unclear. The CDR3 is 16 amino acids. V was trimmed by 3 bases and J by 4 bases, leaving 18 bases between them. CDR1 and CDR2 (germline): DFQATT, SNEGSKA (reference sequence). The CDR3 loop is CSASTAGLWTTGELFF. CDR3 nucleotide sequence: TGCAGTGCTAGTACCGCCGGCCTCTGGACCACCGGGGAGCTGTTTTTT.

This clonotype was counted at least ten times. This chain connects TRBV7-2 to TRBJ1-4, with 10 bases aligning to TRBD1. V lost 2 bases and J lost 9; bases outside the gene matches: 3. CDR1 is SGHTA, CDR2 FQGNSA, per germline. The CDR3 is 14 residues long. In DNA, the CDR3 is TGTGCCAGCAGCTTACGACAGGGGGCTCAAAAACTGTTTTTT. This encodes CASSLRQGAQKLFF.

By its share, this clonotype is medium-sized. This chain connects TRBV6-5 to TRBJ2-7; 8 bases agree with TRBD1. This CDR3 has 18 residues. CDR1 is MNHEY, CDR2 SVGAGI, per germline. After removal of 0 bases from V and 5 bases from J, the junction contained 15 bases not matched to a gene. The CDR3 DNA reads as TGTGCCAGCAGTTACTCGATCAGAGGGCGACAGGGGCCCGACGAGCAGTACTTC. This encodes CASSYSIRGRQGPDEQYF.

This clonotype occurred many times. This chain joins TRBV30 and TRBJ1-1, with D hard to call. Trimming left V 2 bases short and J 3 bases short, with 4 bases between. Germline V gene sequence: CDR1 GTSNPN, CDR2 SVGIG (reference sequence). The CDR3 runs 11 residues. CDR3 region: CAWSQYTEAFF. In DNA, the CDR3 is TGTGCCTGGAGTCAGTACACTGAAGCTTTCTTT.

Ten or more counts support this clonotype. The DNA for the CDR3 is TGCGCCAGCAGCTTGGGGGCAGGTTTCCAAGAGACCCAGTACTTC. This gives the protein CASSLGAGFQETQYF. The chain combines TRBV5-1 with TRBJ2-5; D is undetermined. V lost 0 bases and J lost 1, with 10 bases in between. This CDR3 region has 15 residues. Germline V gene sequence: CDR1 SGHRS, CDR2 YFSETQ.